This T cell receptor (beta chain) was sequenced in a study of OX40 agonist ivuxolimab in advanced cancers. Turning to the study itself: Having had anti-PD-1, anti-PD-L1 or anti-CTLA-4 therapy before was allowed, and more than 35% had some.

Profiling relied on immunoSEQ multiplex PCR, and the TCRdb table lists in-frame clones only, not all of them. The profile shows roughly 74,000 clones, about 92% of them singletons. With regard to this clone: Antigen specificity is unknown.

Germline CDR1 and CDR2: SGHDT and YYEEEE. The CDR3 has 16 amino acids. The J segment lost 4 bases and the V segment lost 4 bases, leaving 4 bases of the junction unmatched. Notes on the study in general: Certain nonresponding patients likewise had low normalized T-cell clonal expansion. What antigens the expanded peripheral T cells recognized was never established.

The receptor was isolated from an adult with an advanced solid tumor such as melanoma, head and neck, liver or kidney cancer. V gene TRBV5-6 combines with J gene TRBJ2-5; 16 bases agree with TRBD2. The specimen was CD4+ or CD8+ T cells sorted from blood, collected in a trial of the OX40 agonist ivuxolimab. CDR3 amino acids: CASSPGLAGGTETQYF. CDR3 sequence (DNA): TGTGCCAGCAGCCCGGGACTAGCGGGGGGGACAGAGACCCAGTACTTC.